This T cell receptor beta chain was captured in a study of blood T cells in healthy people across ages. Whole-study results and caveats: With age, beta diversity per million T cells declined roughly linearly, significantly by 40. Relative to aged donors, long-lived donors carried more naive CD4+ cells and displayed higher diversity. Unknown donor CMV status possibly confounded expanded clonotype changes.

V lost 2 bases to trimming and J lost 5 bases; unmatched junction nucleotides: 8. CDR3 length: 15 residues. A J-beta primer mix and a sample-barcoded 5' primer were used in a second PCR of roughly 6 to 11 cycles. A single record per CDR3 protein comes from TCRdb applying MiXCR to the 5' RACE reads. The sample has 720,000 or so distinct CDR3 sequences; 40% to 45% are singletons. This clonotype was seen ten or more times. Its matching antigen is unknown. The sequencing input was blood. The sequence was obtained from a man older than 75 in good health. The chain has TRBV12-3 or TRBV12-4 and TRBJ2-5; the match to TRBD2 covers 7 bases. In DNA form, the CDR3 reads TGTGCCAGCAGTTTATCTTCTGGGGGGGGGGAGACCCAGTACTTC. Protein product: CASSLSSGGGETQYF.